A single sample is the source of the 5 T cell receptor beta chains below, sequenced in a study of blood T cells in healthy people across ages. A second PCR, run for roughly 7 to 12 cycles, used a sample-barcoded 5' primer plus a J-beta primer mix. TCRdb called the 5' RACE reads again in MiXCR, with one record for every CDR3 protein. The repertoire holds just over 1 million distinct CDR3 sequences, under 45% seen once, with approximately 20% in the top ten. Sequencing was done on a sample of blood. The receptors derive from a woman aged 55-69 years in good health.

As for this clonotype: One junction end disagrees with the germline gene, perhaps due to a read error. The chain employs TRBV14 and TRBJ2-7; D could derive from TRBD1 or TRBD2 (5 bases each). CDR1 and CDR2 from the germline V gene are SGHDN and FVKESK. The length of the CDR3 is 15 residues. The CDR3 region is CASSQEGDNVYEQYF. The DNA for the CDR3 is TGTGCCAGCAGCCAAGAGGGGGATAACGTCTACGAGCAGTATTTC.

The V call is TRBV5-1, the J call TRBJ2-7; D unresolved. V lost 3 bases to trimming and J lost 3 bases, with 13 bases between them. CDR3 length: 14 residues. Per the germline V gene, CDR1 is SGHRS and CDR2 is YFSETQ. The CDR3 DNA sequence: TGCGCCAGCAGCTCAGGTCCAAAGGGCTACGAGCAGTACTTC. Translation: CASSSGPKGYEQYF.

The gene calls are TRBV20-1 and TRBJ2-7; TRBD1 or TRBD2 may be the D gene (5 bases each). Trimming left V 6 bases short and J 0 bases short, with 18 bases between. Germline values: CDR1 DFQATT, CDR2 SNEGSKA (reference sequence). CDR3 length equals 15 residues. This CDR3 reads CSALQGTGISYEQYF. Here the CDR3 DNA reads TGCAGTGCCCTACAAGGGACCGGAATCTCCTACGAGCAGTACTTC.

This clonotype was detected only once. The rearrangement joins TRBV5-5 to TRBJ1-4; D gene ambiguous. The germline gives CDR1 SGHKS, CDR2 YYEKEE (reference sequence). The V and J ends lost 0 bases and 0 bases respectively, with 9 bases between them. The CDR3 length is 16 residues. The CDR3 is CASSLGWGATNEKLFF. The CDR3 DNA follows: TGTGCCAGCAGCTTGGGGTGGGGTGCAACTAATGAAAAACTGTTTTTT.

The V and J genes are TRBV24-1 and TRBJ2-1, with D tentatively TRBD2 (5 bases). In germline, CDR1 is KGHDR, CDR2 SFDVKD. Between the trimmed V and J ends, which lost 1 base and 0 bases, there was a span of 9 bases. This CDR3 spans 16 amino acids. The CDR3 reads CATSDFPSGSYNEQFF. CDR3 sequence (DNA): TGTGCCACCAGTGATTTCCCCAGCGGCTCCTACAATGAGCAGTTCTTC.